This T cell receptor (beta chain) originates from a study of T cells in Graves' hyperthyroidism and ophthalmopathy. Regarding the study as a whole: Classification by a 13 V-J model distinguished ophthalmopathy from stable hyperthyroidism.

Graves' hyperthyroidism is called stable when ophthalmopathy does not progress within 18 months. Regions amplified from RNA transcripts were the TCR beta CDR3 regions. The HTBI primer set served for first-round RT-PCR of the TCR CDR3. In TCRdb, the multiplex PCR reads were re-called with MiXCR into one record per CDR3 protein. This table has about 840,000 distinct CDR3 sequences, 38% appearing once. For this clonotype: Its antigen is currently unknown.

Germline V gives CDR1 DFQATT, CDR2 SNEGSKA (reference sequence). The V and J ends lost 0 bases and 1 base respectively, with 9 bases between them. This CDR3 comprises 14 residues. This rearrangement joins TRBV20-1 to TRBJ2-5; a possible D gene is TRBD2 (6 bases). This clonotype was sampled from a man aged 18 to 30 with Graves' hyperthyroidism. Sequenced: blood. CDR3 sequence (DNA): TGCAGTGCTAGAGATTCAGCGGGCCAAGAGACCCAGTACTTC. Its protein product is CSARDSAGQETQYF.